This T cell receptor (beta chain) was recorded in a study of breast tumors, draining lymph nodes, adjacent tissues. Study-level points and caveats: Tumors had less TCR diversity than lymph nodes, more than nontumor tissue.

This clonotype was detected ten times or more. The antigen is undetermined. Axillary draining lymph nodes of breast cancer patients supplied the node samples. Germline V CDR1 and CDR2: SEHNR, FQNEAQ (reference sequence). This CDR3 region has 14 residues. V was clipped by 4 bases and J by 8 bases; unmatched bases: 9. A single record per CDR3 protein comes from TCRdb applying MiXCR to the multiplex PCR reads. The sample yields 150,000 to 200,000 distinct CDR3 sequences, around a third seen once. This receptor was identified in a female donor with breast cancer. Some clones in this sample may be carry-over from other donors' samples. Specimen: axillary lymph node tissue. This rearrangement joins TRBV7-9 to TRBJ1-2; 8 nucleotides align to TRBD1. CDR3 bases: TGTGCCAGCAGCTCTCCGGGACAGGCGAAAGGCTACACCTTC. It is translated as CASSSPGQAKGYTF.